This passage covers 30 T cell receptor beta chains from one sample sequenced in a study of shared clonotypes between healthy human individuals. Data came from immunoSEQ multiplex PCR; TCRdb stores just in-frame clones and leaves some out. In the table there are under 1,100,000 clones, roughly 70% of which are singletons. The sample comprised memory CD4+ T cells sorted from blood. Subset here: CD45RA-negative fraction. These receptors came from a man younger than 35 in good health.

In the case of this clone: Other nucleotide sequences from this sample produce the same CDR3. CDR3 sequence (DNA): TGTGCCAGCTCACCAGGACTAGCGGGGAGCTACGAGCAGTACTTC. Amino acid sequence: CASSPGLAGSYEQYF. The V call is TRBV18, the J call TRBJ2-7; 12 positions match TRBD2. The CDR3 spans 15 residues. The trim removed 2 bases at V and 3 bases at J, leaving 2 bases unmatched. Germline V gene data show CDR1 as KGHSH and CDR2 as LQKENI.

This clone was counted a few times. J is TRBJ1-5 and V is TRBV6-1, with 12 bases matching TRBD1. The CDR3 consists of 16 residues. Germline V gene sequence: CDR1 MNHNS, CDR2 SASEGT. Germline trimming cut 1 base from V and 5 bases from J; bases unmatched to any gene: 3. Written as DNA, the CDR3 is TGTGCCAGCAGTGAAGACCGGGACAGGGGGCATCAGCCCCAGCATTTT. Residues: CASSEDRDRGHQPQHF.

The chain carries TRBV6-6 and TRBJ2-4, with D uncertain. Trimming took 3 bases from V and 7 from J, leaving 7 bases between them. CDR3 length: 12 amino acids. Germline loops: CDR1 MNHNY, CDR2 SVGAGI (reference sequence). CDR3 coding DNA: TGTGCCAGCAGTTATCGTTCGAACATTCAGTACTTC. This encodes CASSYRSNIQYF.

This chain connects TRBV18 to TRBJ2-5; 8 bases line up with TRBD2. The CDR3 spans 15 residues. The V segment lost 3 bases and the J segment 1 base; nucleotides outside the gene matches: 4. CDR1 is KGHSH, CDR2 LQKENI, per germline. CDR3 protein: CASSPLSGTQETQYF. CDR3 nucleotide sequence: TGTGCCAGCTCACCCCTTAGCGGGACCCAAGAGACCCAGTACTTC. Based on the CDR3 plus reference TRBV18 and TRBJ2-5, the full variable domain is NAGVMQNPRHLVRRRGQEARLRCSPMKGHSHVYWYRQLPEEGLKFMVYLQKENIIDESGMPKERFSAEFPKEGPSILRIQQVVRGDSAAYFCASSPLSGTQETQYFGPGTRLLVL.

The chain employs TRBV11-2 and TRBJ2-3; 9 positions match TRBD2. Germline CDR1 SGHAT, CDR2 FQNNGV. This CDR3 spans 16 amino acids. V shed 4 bases and J 1 base; nucleotides not matched to a gene: 6. This CDR3 reads CASSSLKRGGTDTQYF. Here the CDR3 DNA reads TGTGCCAGCAGCTCTTTGAAGCGGGGGGGCACAGATACGCAGTATTTT.

The rearrangement links TRBV19 to TRBJ2-1, with D possibly matching TRBD1 (5 bases). V lost 8 bases to trimming and J lost 7 bases, with 15 bases between them. The germline V gene encodes CDR1 LNHDA and CDR2 SQIVND (reference sequence). The CDR3 is 13 amino acids. CDR3: CASRTTAMNEQFF. In DNA, the CDR3 is TGTGCCAGTCGAACGACAGCAATGAATGAGCAGTTCTTC.

J is TRBJ1-6 and V is TRBV7-2; D unclear. The germline CDR1 and CDR2 sequences are SGHTA and FQGNSA. The CDR3 loop spans 14 amino acids. V dropped 3 bases and J dropped 6 bases, with 9 bases sitting between them. DNA of the CDR3: TGTGCCAGCAGCTTTCTGCGAGGTAATTCACCCCTCCACTTT. As protein: CASSFLRGNSPLHF.

The chain is built from TRBV11-2 and TRBJ2-7; D is unclear. Between the trimmed V and J ends, which lost 3 bases and 2 bases, there was a span of 8 bases. The CDR3 covers 13 residues. CDR1 SGHAT and CDR2 FQNNGV come from the germline V gene. CDR3 loop: CASSFTPAYEQYF. DNA for the CDR3: TGTGCCAGCAGCTTTACACCCGCCTACGAGCAGTACTTC.

The V and J genes are TRBV28 and TRBJ2-1; D not resolved. This CDR3 has 11 residues. Trimming took 8 bases from V and 6 from J, leaving 8 bases between them. Germline CDR1 MDHEN, CDR2 SYDVKM. The CDR3 region has the DNA TGTGCCAGCGCGCGACCCAATGAGCAGTTCTTC. It yields the protein CASARPNEQFF.

CDR3 DNA sequence: TGTGCCAGCTGCCGGGCCTCAAGAGGAGAGACCCAGTACTTC. This encodes CASCRASRGETQYF. The rearrangement joins TRBV6-6 to TRBJ2-5; D uncertain. Looked up from germline, CDR1 is MNHNY and CDR2 is SVGAGI (reference sequence). Trimming removed 8 bases from V and 4 bases from J, with 17 bases in between. The CDR3 is 14 residues long.

This clone was detected only a few times. V gene TRBV4-1 combines with J gene TRBJ2-5, with 10 bases lining up with TRBD2. This CDR3 is 15 amino acids long. V lost 5 bases to trimming and J lost 5 bases; unmatched junction nucleotides: 8. CDR1 MGHRA and CDR2 YSYEKL come from the germline V gene. This chain's CDR3 is CASSSPGTSEETQYF. Here the CDR3 DNA reads TGCGCCAGCAGCTCTCCCGGGACTAGCGAGGAGACCCAGTACTTC.

In nucleotides, the CDR3 is TGTGCCAGCAGTTTACGGCCCGACGAGCAGTACTTC. This sequence encodes CASSLRPDEQYF. The J gene is TRBJ2-7, the V gene TRBV6-6; no firm D call. In germline, CDR1 is MNHNY, CDR2 SVGAGI (reference sequence). The CDR3 consists of 12 residues. V dropped 4 bases and J dropped 5 bases, with 9 bases sitting between them.

This clone was counted once. The V gene is TRBV7-2, the J gene TRBJ2-1; TRBD1 agrees at 8 bases. With 7 bases clipped from V and 7 bases from J, the junction kept 6 bases outside the gene matches. Germline assignment: CDR1 SGHTA and CDR2 FQGNSA. The CDR3 has 13 amino acids. CDR3 coding DNA: TGTGCCAGCAAGCCAGGGGGCTGGAATGAGCAGTTCTTC. Translating gives CASKPGGWNEQFF.

The J gene is TRBJ2-2, the V gene TRBV30; 10 bases align to TRBD1. V lost 3 bases to trimming and J lost 6 bases; unmatched junction nucleotides: 4. Germline CDR1 reads GTSNPN; CDR2 reads SVGIG (reference sequence). CDR3 length: 14 amino acids. The CDR3, as DNA: TGTGCCTGGAGAGGGGACAGGGGATCCGGGGAGCTGTTTTTT. Residues: CAWRGDRGSGELFF.

The rearrangement uses TRBV19 and TRBJ2-1; 8 bases are a match to TRBD2. J gave up 14 bases and V 6 bases, and 15 bases lay outside the gene matches. The CDR3 is made up of 14 amino acids. The germline CDR1 and CDR2 sequences are LNHDA and SQIVND (reference sequence). The CDR3 reads CASSPPGSGRSEFF. The CDR3 DNA is TGTGCCAGTAGCCCTCCGGGGAGCGGGAGATCCGAGTTCTTC.

The chain links TRBV30 to TRBJ1-6, with 8 bases fitting TRBD1. The CDR3 totals 16 residues. Germline CDR1 GTSNPN, CDR2 SVGIG (reference sequence). V was clipped by 0 bases and J by 10 bases; unmatched bases: 11. The CDR3: CAWSVTNRGIGSPLHF. The CDR3 nucleotides are TGTGCCTGGAGTGTGACGAACAGGGGGATTGGGTCACCCCTCCACTTT.

The V and J genes are TRBV27 and TRBJ1-6, with 11 bases aligning to TRBD1. Germline V gives CDR1 MNHEY, CDR2 SMNVEV (reference sequence). J lost 0 bases, V lost 3 bases, and 1 base had no gene match. The CDR3 has 17 amino acids. CDR3 in DNA: TGTGCCAGCAGTTTGGGACAGGGGGTCTCCTATAATTCACCCCTCCACTTT. Translating it yields CASSLGQGVSYNSPLHF.

This clone was counted once. This clone may be a read error of a much larger clone one base away. This same CDR3 is encoded by further DNA sequences in the sample. This chain joins TRBV30 and TRBJ1-1; D is ambiguous. Looked up from germline, CDR1 is GTSNPN and CDR2 is SVGIG (reference sequence). The V end lost 0 bases, the J end lost 2 bases, and 1 base lay between the germline ends. The CDR3 loop spans 11 amino acids. The CDR3 DNA is TGTGCCTGGAGTGTAAACACTGAAGCTTTCTTT. It is translated as CAWSVNTEAFF. Drawing the rest from reference TRBV30 and TRBJ1-1, the complete variable domain is SQTIHQWPATLVQPVGSPLSLECTVEGTSNPNLYWYRQAAGRGLQLLFYSVGIGQISSEVPQNLSASRPQDRQFILSSKKLLLSDSGFYLCAWSVNTEAFFGQGTRLTVV.

V is TRBV27 and J is TRBJ1-1; 9 bases agree with TRBD1. Germline loops: CDR1 MNHEY, CDR2 SMNVEV (reference sequence). V lost 2 bases, J lost 4 bases, and 2 bases stayed unmatched. There are 14 residues in the CDR3. CDR3 DNA: TGTGCCAGCAGTTTAGACAGGGGGGGCACTGAAGCTTTCTTT. Translating gives CASSLDRGGTEAFF.

The chain recombines TRBV27 with TRBJ2-2; no clear D gene. Germline-derived CDR1 and CDR2 are MNHEY and SMNVEV (reference sequence). The V and J ends lost 5 bases and 5 bases respectively, with 6 bases between them. This CDR3 has 12 residues. DNA for the CDR3: TGTGCCAGCAGTCGTATGACCGGGGAGCTGTTTTTT. Protein sequence: CASSRMTGELFF.

In its sample, this clone was seen once. The V and J genes are TRBV30 and TRBJ1-2; D perhaps matches TRBD1 (5 bases). Germline V gives CDR1 GTSNPN, CDR2 SVGIG (reference sequence). The CDR3 is made up of 14 amino acids. The V end lost 4 bases, the J end lost 5 bases, and 17 bases lay between the germline ends. In DNA form, the CDR3 reads TGTGCCTGGATAGAAACGGGACCTTGGTATGGCTACACCTTC. The encoded protein is CAWIETGPWYGYTF.

The chain has TRBV27 and TRBJ2-3, with TRBD1 as a possible D gene (6 bases). V was cut by 5 bases and J by 7 bases, with 19 bases left in between. This CDR3 has 15 amino acids. Germline CDR1 MNHEY, CDR2 SMNVEV (reference sequence). The CDR3 DNA follows: TGTGCCAGCAGTCAGAACATCGGTACAGGGTATACGCAGTATTTT. It is translated as CASSQNIGTGYTQYF.

The chain carries TRBV27 and TRBJ2-3; D may be TRBD1 (5 bases). CDR1 MNHEY and CDR2 SMNVEV come from the germline V gene (reference sequence). Trimming removed 6 bases from V and 9 bases from J, with 13 bases in between. CDR3 length: 12 amino acids. The DNA of the CDR3 is TGTGCCAGCAGGGACATAACTCTAACGCAGTATTTT. It translates to CASRDITLTQYF.

J is TRBJ1-1 and V is TRBV6-5, with a tentative D call TRBD1 (5 bases). Germline V gene sequence: CDR1 MNHEY, CDR2 SVGAGI. The CDR3 totals 14 residues. The germline V and J ends were trimmed by 6 bases and 7 bases, with 18 bases remaining between them. As DNA, the CDR3 is TGTGCCAGCAGATACGGATATAGAGACAGTGAAGCTTTCTTT. It encodes CASRYGYRDSEAFF.

This clone has a handful of counts. The chain combines TRBV19 with TRBJ1-6; 11 bases match TRBD1. CDR1 is LNHDA and CDR2 is SQIVND in the germline V gene (reference sequence). The CDR3 has 17 amino acids. V dropped 6 bases and J dropped 8; count of bases not matched to a gene: 12. CDR3 coding DNA: TGTGCCAGTAGCGCCGAAGTCGGACAGGGGGCTTATTCACCCCTCCACTTT. Translated, it gives CASSAEVGQGAYSPLHF.

The table lists this clone with a few counts. J is TRBJ2-2 and V is TRBV11-3; the D gene is possibly TRBD2 (5 bases). The CDR3 is 13 residues long. The germline V gene has CDR1 SGHNT and CDR2 YENEEA. The ends were cut back, 3 bases at V and 7 bases at J, with 9 bases in the middle. CDR3 sequence (DNA): TGTGCCAGCAGCTTTGTCGGAGGCGGGGAGCTGTTTTTT. Its protein product is CASSFVGGGELFF.

V gene TRBV5-6 combines with J gene TRBJ2-1; D is unclear. This CDR3 has 15 amino acids. CDR1 and CDR2 from the germline V gene are SGHDT and YYEEEE. Trimming took 0 bases from V and 2 from J, leaving 9 bases between them. CDR3 DNA: TGTGCCAGCAGCTTGGAGGCGGCCACCTACAATGAGCAGTTCTTC. It yields the protein CASSLEAATYNEQFF.

The rearrangement uses TRBV6-1 and TRBJ2-1, with D maybe TRBD2 (5 bases). Germline values: CDR1 MNHNS, CDR2 SASEGT. The CDR3 contains 14 residues. V lost 4 bases to trimming and J lost 8 bases, with 15 bases between them. The CDR3: CASSGSPLGDEQFF. CDR3 DNA: TGTGCCAGCAGTGGGAGTCCTCTCGGGGATGAGCAGTTCTTC.

The V and J genes are TRBV5-6 and TRBJ1-1; D not certain. The V and J ends lost 1 base and 5 bases respectively, with 6 bases between them. This CDR3 spans 12 amino acids. Germline-derived CDR1 and CDR2 are SGHDT and YYEEEE. CDR3 bases: TGTGCCAGCAGCTTGCCGACGACTGAAGCTTTCTTT. Amino acids: CASSLPTTEAFF.

The chain joins TRBV28 to TRBJ1-5; D gene ambiguous. Germline CDR1 is MDHEN and CDR2 is SYDVKM. This CDR3 comprises 16 residues. Trimming took 4 bases from V and 0 from J, leaving 13 bases between them. This CDR3 is CASSSYPDLSNQPQHF. Written as DNA, the CDR3 is TGTGCCAGCAGTTCATACCCGGACCTTAGCAATCAGCCCCAGCATTTT.